This T cell receptor (beta chain) derives from a study of T cells in localized non-small cell lung cancer. This CDR3 has 12 residues. V was shortened by 4 bases and J by 9 bases, with 13 bases between the two germline ends. Germline assignment: CDR1 SQVTM and CDR2 ANQGSEA. The data were produced by immunoSEQ multiplex PCR, yet TCRdb's version contains in-frame clones alone and is incomplete. This sample has fewer than 50,000 clones, with more than 80% found just once. This TCR came from a male donor older than 55 with stage II lung adenocarcinoma. This chain joins TRBV29-1 and TRBJ2-1; no reliable D call. The sample consisted of peripheral blood mononuclear cells, taken before any cancer treatment. The CDR3 protein is CSVGLGVSEQFF. The CDR3 DNA sequence: TGCAGCGTTGGGCTGGGCGTTAGTGAGCAGTTCTTC.